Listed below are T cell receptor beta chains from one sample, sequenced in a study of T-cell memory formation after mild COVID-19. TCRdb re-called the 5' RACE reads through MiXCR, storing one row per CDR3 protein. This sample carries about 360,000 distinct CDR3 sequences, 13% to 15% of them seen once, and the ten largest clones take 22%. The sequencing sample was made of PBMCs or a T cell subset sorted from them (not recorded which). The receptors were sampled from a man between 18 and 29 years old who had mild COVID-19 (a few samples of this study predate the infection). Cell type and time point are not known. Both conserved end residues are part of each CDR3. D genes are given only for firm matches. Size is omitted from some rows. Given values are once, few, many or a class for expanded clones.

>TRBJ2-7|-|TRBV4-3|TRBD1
TGCGCCAGCAGCCCCCGCCCGGGACAGGGGACTCACGAGCAGTACTTC
CASSPRPGQGTHEQYF
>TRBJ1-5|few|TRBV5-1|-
TGCGCCAGCAGCTTGACAGTAGGCCATCAGCCCCAGCATTTT
CASSLTVGHQPQHF
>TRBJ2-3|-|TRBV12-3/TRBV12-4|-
TGTGCCAGCAGTTTAGGGCAGGGTTGGTCAGATACGCAGTATTTT
CASSLGQGWSDTQYF
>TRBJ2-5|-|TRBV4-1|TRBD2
TGCGCCAGCACCCCGGGACTAGCGGAACCAGAGACCCAGTACTTC
CASTPGLAEPETQYF
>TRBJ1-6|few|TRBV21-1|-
TGTGCCAGCAGCCGTCGGAGGGGCAATTCACCCCTCCACTTT
CASSRRRGNSPLHF
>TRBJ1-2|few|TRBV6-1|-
TGTGCCAGCAGTGAAGACGGGGTGCTAAACTATGGCTACACCTTC
CASSEDGVLNYGYTF
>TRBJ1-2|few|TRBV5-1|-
TGCGCCAGCAGCTTGGAGTCAGGAAACTATGGCTACACCTTC
CASSLESGNYGYTF
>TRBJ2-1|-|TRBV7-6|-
TGTGCCAGCAGCACAAGGATCCCCCCTAATGAGCAGTTCTTC
CASSTRIPPNEQFF
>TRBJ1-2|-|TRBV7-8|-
TGTGCCAGCAGTCTATCCAGGGGCCCGATTGAGGGCTACACCTTC
CASSLSRGPIEGYTF
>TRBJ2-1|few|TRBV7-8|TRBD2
TGTGCCAGCAGCCTGGGCACTAGCGGGGTCGAGCAGTTCTTC
CASSLGTSGVEQFF
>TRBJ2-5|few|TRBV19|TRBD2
TGTGCCAGTAGTATATACGCTAGCGGCCTTCACTTC
CASSIYASGLHF
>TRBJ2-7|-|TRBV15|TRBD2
TGTGCCACCAGCAGAGGGCTAGCGGGCTACGAGCAGTACTTC
CATSRGLAGYEQYF
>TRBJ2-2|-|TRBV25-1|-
TGTGCCAGCAGTGCCCTAGCGGGGGAGCTGTTTTTT
CASSALAGELFF
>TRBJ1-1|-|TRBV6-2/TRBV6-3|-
TGTGCCAGCAGGACGGGAGCCTTCGAAGCTTTCTTT
CASRTGAFEAFF
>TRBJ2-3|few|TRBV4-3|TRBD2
TGCGCCAGCAGCCAAACTAGCGGGGGTGGGGATACGCAGTATTTT
CASSQTSGGGDTQYF
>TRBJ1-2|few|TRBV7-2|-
TGTGCCAGCAGCCTAACAAAAACCACAGGGTACTATGGCTACACCTTC
CASSLTKTTGYYGYTF
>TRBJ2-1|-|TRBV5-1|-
TGCGACAGCAGCTTGGAGGGGGTTGAGCAGTTCTTC
CDSSLEGVEQFF